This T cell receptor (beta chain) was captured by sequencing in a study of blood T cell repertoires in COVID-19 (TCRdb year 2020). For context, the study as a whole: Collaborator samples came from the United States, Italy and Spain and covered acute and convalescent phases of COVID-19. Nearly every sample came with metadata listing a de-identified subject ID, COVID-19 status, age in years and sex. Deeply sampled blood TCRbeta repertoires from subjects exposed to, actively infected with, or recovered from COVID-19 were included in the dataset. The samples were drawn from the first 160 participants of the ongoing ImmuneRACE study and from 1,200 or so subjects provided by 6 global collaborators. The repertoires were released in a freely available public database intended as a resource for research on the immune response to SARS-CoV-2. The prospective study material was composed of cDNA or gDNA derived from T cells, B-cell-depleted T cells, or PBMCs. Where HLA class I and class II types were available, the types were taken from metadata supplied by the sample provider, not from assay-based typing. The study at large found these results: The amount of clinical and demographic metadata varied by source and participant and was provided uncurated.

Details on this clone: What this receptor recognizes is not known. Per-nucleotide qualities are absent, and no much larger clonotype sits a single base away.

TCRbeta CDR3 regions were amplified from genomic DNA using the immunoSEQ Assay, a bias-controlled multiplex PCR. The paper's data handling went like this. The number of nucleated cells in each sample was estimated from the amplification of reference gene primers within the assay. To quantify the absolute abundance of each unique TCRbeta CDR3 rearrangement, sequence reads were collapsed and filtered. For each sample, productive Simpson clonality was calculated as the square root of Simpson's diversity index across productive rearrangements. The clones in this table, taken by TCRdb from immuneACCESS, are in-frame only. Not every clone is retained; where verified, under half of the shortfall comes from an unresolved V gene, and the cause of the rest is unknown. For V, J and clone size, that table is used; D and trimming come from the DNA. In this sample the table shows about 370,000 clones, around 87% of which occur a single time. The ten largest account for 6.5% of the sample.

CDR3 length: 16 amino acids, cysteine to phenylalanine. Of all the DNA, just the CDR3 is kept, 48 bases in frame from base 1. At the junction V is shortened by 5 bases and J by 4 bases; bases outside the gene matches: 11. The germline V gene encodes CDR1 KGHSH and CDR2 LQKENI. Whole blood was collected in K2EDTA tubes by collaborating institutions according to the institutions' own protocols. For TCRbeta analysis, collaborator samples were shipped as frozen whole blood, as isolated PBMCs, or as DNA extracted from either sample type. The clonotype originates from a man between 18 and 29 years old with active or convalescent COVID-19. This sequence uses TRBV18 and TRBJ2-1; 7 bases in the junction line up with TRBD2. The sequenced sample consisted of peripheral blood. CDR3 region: CASSSLTGGSYNEQFF. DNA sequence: TGTGCCAGCTCAAGCTTAACGGGGGGATCGTACAATGAGCAGTTCTTC. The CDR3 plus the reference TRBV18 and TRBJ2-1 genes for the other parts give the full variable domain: NAGVMQNPRHLVRRRGQEARLRCSPMKGHSHVYWYRQLPEEGLKFMVYLQKENIIDESGMPKERFSAEFPKEGPSILRIQQVVRGDSAAYFCASSSLTGGSYNEQFFGPGTRLTVL.